Below, 17 T cell receptor beta chains from the same sample are listed, as sequenced in a study of Ad26.COV2.S vaccination and SARS-CoV-2 variants. Profiled with immunoSEQ multiplex PCR; TCRdb holds only in-frame clones, not every one. Here the sample spans around 86,000 clones, 82% being singletons. Specimen: peripheral blood, collected after recovery from COVID-19. The receptor source for this set is a human donor who had recovered from COVID-19.

The genes are TRBV19 and TRBJ2-7, with D perhaps matching TRBD1 (6 bases). The CDR3 totals 13 residues. Germline-derived CDR1 and CDR2 are LNHDA and SQIVND (reference sequence). V lost 3 bases to trimming and J lost 3 bases, with 9 bases between them. CDR3 region: CASSMRGFYEQYF. For the CDR3, the DNA is TGTGCCAGTAGTATGAGGGGGTTCTACGAGCAGTACTTC.

The chain couples TRBV28 to TRBJ2-1; D may be TRBD2 (6 bases). Trimming took 5 bases from V and 8 from J, leaving 13 bases between them. The germline V gene encodes CDR1 MDHEN and CDR2 SYDVKM. This CDR3 comprises 13 residues. The CDR3, as DNA: TGTGCCAGCAGTCCGACTAGTTTCGATGAGCAGTTCTTC. It codes for CASSPTSFDEQFF.

The chain uses TRBV11-3 and TRBJ2-2, with 10 bases identical to TRBD1. Germline lookup yields CDR1 SGHNT and CDR2 YENEEA. CDR3 length equals 15 residues. Trimming at V came to 5 bases and at J to 6 bases, leaving 6 bases not matched to a gene. The CDR3 coding sequence is TGTGCCAGCAGCAACCGGGACAGGGGCGCCGGGGAGCTGTTTTTT. This sequence encodes CASSNRDRGAGELFF.

This clone was detected a few times. The chain carries TRBV5-6 and TRBJ1-6, with D maybe TRBD1 (6 bases). The germline V and J ends were trimmed by 4 bases and 8 bases, with 16 bases remaining between them. Germline loops: CDR1 SGHDT, CDR2 YYEEEE. This CDR3 is 15 amino acids long. Here the CDR3 DNA reads TGTGCCAGCAGCCACCCACAGGGCCTAGATTCACCCCTCCACTTT. It yields the protein CASSHPQGLDSPLHF.

This clone has just a few counts. The rearrangement uses TRBV6-4 and TRBJ2-1; no definite D call. Deletions cut 4 bases from V and 9 bases from J, with 13 bases between. The CDR3 extends over 13 amino acids. Germline V gene sequence: CDR1 MRHNA, CDR2 SNTAGT. The CDR3 bases are TGTGCCAGCAGTGGACGACTCGGCGTTGAGCAGTTCTTC. This gives the protein CASSGRLGVEQFF.

V usage is TRBV18 and J usage is TRBJ2-5; D may be TRBD2 (5 bases). The CDR3 extends over 13 amino acids. Germline assignment: CDR1 KGHSH and CDR2 LQKENI. Trimming took 1 base from V and 5 from J, leaving 8 bases between them. The CDR3 DNA is TGTGCCAGCTCACCACGTTCGGGGGAGACCCAGTACTTC. Amino acid sequence: CASSPRSGETQYF.

The chain joins TRBV2 to TRBJ1-2; D is perhaps TRBD1 (5 bases). The V end lost 6 bases, the J end lost 4 bases, and 15 bases lay between the germline ends. Germline V gene data show CDR1 as SNHLY and CDR2 as FYNNEI. The CDR3 has 14 amino acids. The CDR3 region has the DNA TGTGCCAGCAGCCCCCGGCAGGGCCGCTATGGCTACACCTTC. Translation gives CASSPRQGRYGYTF. Full variable domain (outside the CDR3, taken from reference TRBV2 and TRBJ1-2): EPEVTQTPSHQVTQMGQEVILRCVPISNHLYFYWYRQILGQKVEFLVSFYNNEISEKSEIFDDQFSVERPDGSNFTLKIRSTKLEDSAMYFCASSPRQGRYGYTFGSGTRLTVV.

This clone was counted between two and nine times. The V gene is TRBV19, the J gene TRBJ1-5; perhaps TRBD1 as D (5 bases). V was shortened by 6 bases and J by 4 bases, with 13 bases between the two germline ends. The length of the CDR3 is 14 residues. In germline, CDR1 is LNHDA, CDR2 SQIVND (reference sequence). The chain's CDR3 is CASSPDSFNQPQHF. The CDR3 DNA sequence: TGTGCCAGTAGCCCCGACAGTTTTAATCAGCCCCAGCATTTT.

The CDR3 is CASSWGRATGDYTF. DNA of the CDR3: TGTGCCAGCAGTTGGGGCCGGGCCACAGGTGACTACACCTTC. The V call is TRBV7-3, the J call TRBJ1-2; possibly TRBD1 for D (5 bases). V lost 6 bases and J 10 bases, leaving 21 bases between the germline ends. Germline lookup yields CDR1 SGHTA and CDR2 FQGTGA. The CDR3 sequence is 14 residues long.

This clone came up a few times. A junction boundary mismatches the germline segment, possibly from a read error. Other DNA sequences in the sample encode the same CDR3. The V call is TRBV29-1, the J call TRBJ2-7, with a possible D match to TRBD2 (6 bases). Germline V gene sequence: CDR1 SQVTM, CDR2 ANQGSEA. This CDR3 region has 14 residues. As DNA, the CDR3 is TGCAGCGTTGAATCGTCCCGGGACTCCCACGAGCAGTACTTC. Its protein is CSVESSRDSHEQYF.

The chain recombines TRBV4-2 with TRBJ2-5; TRBD2 agrees at 13 bases. The ends lost 4 bases at V and 5 bases at J; junction bases unmatched: 7. The CDR3 has 16 residues. The germline V gene encodes CDR1 LGHNA and CDR2 YNFKEQ. The CDR3 nucleotides read TGTGCCAGCAGCCCCGGGACTAGCGGGAAGGTCGAGACCCAGTACTTC. This sequence encodes CASSPGTSGKVETQYF.

This chain links TRBV2 with TRBJ2-6, with a weak D call TRBD1 (5 bases). The CDR3 runs 15 residues. V was clipped by 6 bases and J by 4 bases, with 13 bases between them. The germline V gene has CDR1 SNHLY and CDR2 FYNNEI. The CDR3 DNA reads as TGTGCCAGCAGGGAAACAGGTCTCGGGGCCAACGTCCTGACTTTC. Translated, it gives CASRETGLGANVLTF.

The V call is TRBV5-6, the J call TRBJ1-6; weak D call: TRBD1 (5 bases). CDR1 and CDR2 from the germline V gene are SGHDT and YYEEEE. V lost 5 bases and J 10 bases, leaving 19 bases between the germline ends. The CDR3 extends over 15 amino acids. CDR3 sequence: CASRSGVTALSPLHF. CDR3 coding DNA: TGTGCCAGCAGATCTGGAGTGACAGCTTTGTCACCCCTCCACTTT.

The rearrangement joins TRBV7-2 to TRBJ2-7; D is undetermined. The CDR3 length is 11 residues. Germline CDR1 reads SGHTA; CDR2 reads FQGNSA. The V gene lost 1 base and the J gene lost 8 bases, with 6 bases spanning the gap. This CDR3 is CASSLGEQQYF. CDR3 coding DNA: TGTGCCAGCAGCTTAGGAGAGCAGCAGTACTTC.

A remark on this clone: The same CDR3 also results from other DNA sequences found in this sample. The DNA of the CDR3 is TGCGCCAGCAGCCAAGACCGGGGGGAGACCCAGTACTTC. It encodes CASSQDRGETQYF. The chain employs TRBV4-3 and TRBJ2-5; tentatively, D is TRBD2 (6 bases). V lost 0 bases, J lost 5 bases, and 7 bases lay in between. The CDR3 is made up of 13 amino acids. Germline CDR1 LGHNA, CDR2 YSLEER.

CDR3 coding DNA: TGTGCCAGCAGCGCGGACCTGAGCTCCTACAATGAGCAGTTCTTC. This sequence encodes CASSADLSSYNEQFF. The chain links TRBV5-4 to TRBJ2-1; no reliable D call. This CDR3 is 15 amino acids long. V lost 4 bases and J lost 0, with 11 bases in between. Germline-derived CDR1 and CDR2 are SGHNT and YYREEE (reference sequence). The whole variable domain, remainder taken from reference TRBV5-4 and TRBJ2-1, is ETGVTQSPTHLIKTRGQQVTLRCSSQSGHNTVSWYQQALGQGPQFIFQYYREEENGRGNFPPRFSGLQFPNYSSELNVNALELDDSALYLCASSADLSSYNEQFFGPGTRLTVL.

V usage is TRBV11-2 and J usage is TRBJ2-7, with D unclear. The CDR3 sequence is 13 residues long. The V end was cut by 2 bases, the J end by 6 bases, with 11 bases between. Germline CDR1 SGHAT, CDR2 FQNNGV. For the CDR3, the DNA is TGTGCCAGCAGCTTATTCGCCGGGTTCGAGCAGTACTTC. Protein sequence: CASSLFAGFEQYF.